This T cell receptor (beta chain) is drawn from a study of blood T cell repertoires in COVID-19. Repertoires were generated with immunoSEQ multiplex PCR, while TCRdb's copy carries only in-frame clones and drops some. The table includes 55,000 to 75,000 clones, 70% to 80% detected once. The trim removed 5 bases at V and 6 bases at J, leaving 6 bases unmatched. The germline CDR1 and CDR2 sequences are SGHNT and YENEEA. This CDR3 is 15 amino acids long. This receptor was obtained from a human donor in a cohort sampled during active COVID-19. This chain uses TRBV11-3 with TRBJ2-1, with 11 bases matching TRBD2. Sequenced material: peripheral blood. The CDR3 region is CASSRTSGSANEQFF. In nucleotides, the CDR3 is TGTGCCAGCAGCCGAACTAGCGGGAGCGCCAATGAGCAGTTCTTC.